The entry that follows covers one T cell receptor (beta chain) sequence. Its antigen is unidentified. The sample belongs to a study of shared clonotypes between healthy human individuals. The germline V gene encodes CDR1 MGHRA and CDR2 YSYEKL. V lost 4 bases and J lost 2, with 9 bases in between. The CDR3 has 14 residues. Study-level findings and limits: Sharing of clonotypes among donors was expected to vary with sequencing depth.

The repertoire was sequenced with immunoSEQ multiplex PCR; TCRdb's copy has only in-frame clones and lacks some. The data contain around 690,000 clones, roughly 88% of them seen just once; the ten biggest clones take up 30% to 40%. The sample comprised memory CD8+ T cells from PBMCs. The subset was: CD45RO+ cells pooled with CCR7-negative TemRA cells. The rearrangement joins TRBV4-1 to TRBJ1-5; TRBD1 might be the D (6 bases). The sequence was collected from a man younger than 30 in good health. Some clones in this sample may be carry-over from other donors' samples. DNA of the CDR3: TGCGCCAGCAGCCCAGGACAGCGCAATCAGCCCCAGCATTTT. This gives the protein CASSPGQRNQPQHF.